This T cell receptor beta chain was found in a study of T-cell reconstitution after alpha-beta-depleted transplantation in children. In its sample, this clonotype was seen many times. Between the trimmed V and J ends, which lost 6 bases and 2 bases, there was a span of 11 bases. The CDR3 is made up of 13 amino acids. Germline assignment: CDR1 MNHEY and CDR2 SMNVEV (reference sequence). The authors prepared the TCRbeta library with unique molecular identifiers. MiXCR, applied by TCRdb to the PCR reads, yields one record per CDR3 protein. Of over 300,000 distinct CDR3 sequences in the sample, 10% were seen once.

The sequences come from PBMCs from the stem cell graft donor, collected from the stem cell graft. This receptor was obtained from a human donor who donated a stem cell graft to a child with acute lymphoblastic leukemia. This chain joins TRBV27 and TRBJ2-7, with TRBD1 as a possible D gene (6 bases). CDR3 loop: CASSIQGTYEQYF. The CDR3 DNA follows: TGTGCCAGCAGCATACAGGGTACCTACGAGCAGTACTTC.